These 28 T cell receptor beta chains were all obtained from the same sample, sequenced in a study of OX40 agonist ivuxolimab in advanced cancers. Only in-frame clones appear in the TCRdb table, and some are missing; sequencing was by immunoSEQ multiplex PCR. The sample records roughly 14,000 clones, about 84% being singletons. Source: CD4+ or CD8+ T cells sorted from blood, taken in a trial of the OX40 agonist ivuxolimab. The receptors here all came from an adult with an advanced solid tumor such as melanoma, head and neck, liver or kidney cancer.

The chain links TRBV6-1 to TRBJ2-7; 7 bases fit TRBD2. The CDR3 runs 14 residues. V was clipped by 4 bases and J by 5 bases; unmatched bases: 8. The germline V gene encodes CDR1 MNHNS and CDR2 SASEGT. The CDR3 sequence: CASSGRGEVDEQYF. The CDR3 DNA reads TGTGCCAGCAGTGGTCGGGGGGAGGTAGACGAGCAGTACTTC.

This rearrangement joins TRBV6-6 to TRBJ1-2; unclear D gene. Germline V lookup: CDR1 MNHNY, CDR2 SVGAGI (reference sequence). Trimming removed 10 bases from V and 0 bases from J, with 15 bases in between. There are 14 residues in the CDR3. CDR3 in amino acids: CATAGEETNYGYTF. The CDR3, as DNA: TGTGCCACCGCCGGAGAAGAGACTAACTATGGCTACACCTTC.

The gene calls are TRBV5-1 and TRBJ2-7; D gene unclear. Per germline, CDR1 SGHRS and CDR2 YFSETQ. Trimming left V 2 bases short and J 3 bases short, with 9 bases between. The CDR3 sequence is 13 residues long. CDR3 bases: TGCGCCAGCAGCTTCGCAAACAGCTACGAGCAGTACTTC. Translation gives CASSFANSYEQYF.

Comments on this clone: One junction end does not reproduce the germline sequence, and a read error may be involved. V gene TRBV6-8 combines with J gene TRBJ2-7; the D gene is possibly TRBD2 (6 bases). This CDR3 is built from 14 residues. In germline, CDR1 is MNHGY, CDR2 SAAAGT. This CDR3 reads CASSYPGELGEQYF. CDR3 nucleotide sequence: TGTGCCAGTAGTTATCCGGGGGAGCTAGGCGAGCAGTACTTC.

CDR3 nucleotides: TGCGCCAGCAGGCCTGATATCAGATCCTACGAGCAGTACTTC. Amino acid sequence: CASRPDIRSYEQYF. The chain is built from TRBV4-1 and TRBJ2-7; unclear D gene. Germline V gene sequence: CDR1 MGHRA, CDR2 YSYEKL. Trimming cost V 6 bases and J 1 base, with 13 bases left between them. The CDR3 length is 14 residues.

The gene calls are TRBV28 and TRBJ2-6; the D gene could be TRBD1 or TRBD2 (5 bases each). There are 13 residues in the CDR3. Germline values: CDR1 MDHEN, CDR2 SYDVKM. Deletions cut 8 bases from V and 2 bases from J, with 7 bases between. This CDR3 is CASLGAGANVLTF. CDR3 nucleotide sequence: TGTGCCAGCTTGGGGGCTGGGGCCAACGTCCTGACTTTC.

The chain combines TRBV5-6 with TRBJ2-7; tentative D call: TRBD1 (6 bases). Germline V gene sequence: CDR1 SGHDT, CDR2 YYEEEE. Trimming cost V 6 bases and J 6 bases, with 13 bases left between them. CDR3 length equals 12 residues. The CDR3 nucleotides are TGTGCCAGCACCCTCAGGGGCTCCGAGCAGTACTTC. This gives the protein CASTLRGSEQYF.

The gene calls are TRBV7-9 and TRBJ2-3, with D perhaps matching TRBD1 or TRBD2 (5 bases each). With 5 bases removed from V and 0 bases from J, the gap between germline ends came to 18 bases. The CDR3 contains 17 residues. Germline V CDR1 and CDR2: SEHNR, FQNEAQ (reference sequence). The CDR3 sequence is CASSPRDGYTSTDTQYF. The DNA of the CDR3 is TGTGCCAGCAGCCCCCGGGACGGATATACTAGCACAGATACGCAGTATTTT.

This clone was observed a few times. This chain joins TRBV6-4 and TRBJ2-6, with D perhaps matching TRBD2 (5 bases). The CDR3 covers 15 residues. Germline V gene data show CDR1 as MRHNA and CDR2 as SNTAGT. V was cut by 6 bases and J by 4 bases, with 13 bases left in between. CDR3 sequence: CASSPAGPGANVLTF. The CDR3 DNA sequence: TGTGCCAGCAGCCCGGCGGGTCCCGGGGCCAACGTCCTGACTTTC.

The chain has TRBV18 and TRBJ2-1; no clear D gene. The germline V gene encodes CDR1 KGHSH and CDR2 LQKENI. V was shortened by 2 bases and J by 10 bases, with 6 bases between the two germline ends. The CDR3 is 11 residues long. The CDR3: CASSPSAEQFF. The CDR3 DNA follows: TGTGCCAGCTCACCATCAGCGGAGCAGTTCTTC.

A single count supports this clone. V and J are TRBV5-5 and TRBJ2-5; 8 bases agree with TRBD2. Germline V gene data show CDR1 as SGHKS and CDR2 as YYEKEE (reference sequence). CDR3 length: 16 residues. V trimming: 4 bases; J trimming: 0 bases; junction bases outside the gene matches: 8. The DNA of the CDR3 is TGTGCCAGCAGCCCGTGGCTAGCGGGCTACCAAGAGACCCAGTACTTC. Its translation: CASSPWLAGYQETQYF.

The genes are TRBV29-1 and TRBJ1-1; D gene unclear. The V end lost 0 bases, the J end lost 1 base, and 12 bases lay between the germline ends. The CDR3 runs to 15 residues. Germline V gene sequence: CDR1 SQVTM, CDR2 ANQGSEA. CDR3 nucleotide sequence: TGCAGCGTTGAAGATATGGCGGCGGGGAACACTGAAGCTTTCTTT. Translating gives CSVEDMAAGNTEAFF.

This chain links TRBV5-3 with TRBJ2-7; TRBD1 is a possible D gene (6 bases). TRBV5-3 is marked as an open reading frame, function uncertain. V was pared by 8 bases and J by 0 bases, with 12 bases between. The CDR3 totals 13 residues. CDR3 coding DNA: TGTGCCAGCAGCCGGGACAACTCCTACGAGCAGTACTTC. This encodes CASSRDNSYEQYF.

This clone has only a few counts. The rearrangement uses TRBV6-6 and TRBJ2-4; TRBD2 matches at 16 bases. CDR3 length equals 15 residues. Germline-derived CDR1 and CDR2 are MNHNY and SVGAGI (reference sequence). Germline trimming cut 6 bases from V and 7 bases from J; bases unmatched to any gene: 3. DNA for the CDR3: TGTGCCAGCAGGGGGACTAGCGGGAGGGTGAACATTCAGTACTTC. This sequence encodes CASRGTSGRVNIQYF.

This sequence joins TRBV7-9 and TRBJ1-4; 7 bases fit TRBD1. Trimming cost V 1 base and J 0 bases; bases outside gene matches: 5. CDR1 is SEHNR, CDR2 FQNEAQ, per germline (reference sequence). The CDR3 extends over 17 amino acids. CDR3 nucleotides: TGTGCCAGCAGCTTAGTACAGGGGCTTGCAACTAATGAAAAACTGTTTTTT. Residues: CASSLVQGLATNEKLFF. The whole variable domain, filled in from reference TRBV7-9 and TRBJ1-4, reads DTGVSQNPRHKITKRGQNVTFRCDPISEHNRLYWYRQTLGQGPEFLTYFQNEAQLEKSRLLSDRFSAERPKGSFSTLEIQRTEQGDSAMYLCASSLVQGLATNEKLFFGSGTQLSVL.

The rearrangement uses TRBV15 and TRBJ2-1; 11 bases map to TRBD2. CDR1 is LNHNV, CDR2 YYDKDF, per germline (reference sequence). This CDR3 is 14 amino acids long. V was clipped by 5 bases and J by 8 bases; unmatched bases: 5. Here the CDR3 reads CATSSPGLADEQFF. The DNA of the CDR3 is TGTGCCACCAGCTCTCCGGGACTAGCGGATGAGCAGTTCTTC.

This chain uses TRBV28 with TRBJ2-5, with D possibly TRBD1 on 6 matching bases. Germline V lookup: CDR1 MDHEN, CDR2 SYDVKM. The CDR3 covers 15 residues. V was clipped by 2 bases and J by 0 bases, with 10 bases between them. This CDR3 reads CASSLLGADQETQYF. The CDR3 DNA reads TGTGCCAGCAGTTTACTGGGGGCGGACCAAGAGACCCAGTACTTC. The full variable domain, its missing parts supplied by reference TRBV28 and TRBJ2-5, is DVKVTQSSRYLVKRTGEKVFLECVQDMDHENMFWYRQDPGLGLRLIYFSYDVKMKEKGDIPEGYSVSREKKERFSLILESASTNQTSMYLCASSLLGADQETQYFGPGTRLLVL.

This chain uses TRBV28 with TRBJ2-7; perhaps TRBD2 as D (5 bases). Per germline, CDR1 MDHEN and CDR2 SYDVKM. This CDR3 region has 14 residues. Between the trimmed V and J ends, which lost 6 bases and 5 bases, there was a span of 17 bases. The CDR3 reads CASRPEAVWHEQYF. As DNA, the CDR3 is TGTGCCAGCAGACCGGAGGCCGTTTGGCACGAGCAGTACTTC.

The chain joins TRBV13 to TRBJ2-7; 10 bases map to TRBD1. This CDR3 spans 17 amino acids. V lost 0 bases to trimming and J lost 3 bases; unmatched junction nucleotides: 8. Germline CDR1 is PRHDT and CDR2 is FYEKMQ (reference sequence). DNA for the CDR3: TGTGCCAGCAGCTTAGGCCTTCTGGGACAGGGGAGCTACGAGCAGTACTTC. This codes for CASSLGLLGQGSYEQYF.

This clone turned up a few times. The rearrangement uses TRBV29-1 and TRBJ2-3; TRBD1 aligns across 9 bases. CDR3 length equals 13 residues. The ends lost 4 bases at V and 2 bases at J; junction bases unmatched: 1. The germline CDR1 and CDR2 sequences are SQVTM and ANQGSEA. As DNA, the CDR3 is TGCAGCGTTGGGACAGGGGTCACAGATACGCAGTATTTT. It translates to CSVGTGVTDTQYF.

This clone appeared a few times. V usage is TRBV7-9 and J usage is TRBJ2-2; D not certain. Trimming removed 4 bases at V and 3 bases at J, with 18 bases between. Germline V gives CDR1 SEHNR, CDR2 FQNEAQ (reference sequence). There are 17 residues in the CDR3. The CDR3 sequence: CASSSPTDEVDTGELFF. In DNA, the CDR3 is TGTGCCAGCAGCTCCCCGACTGATGAGGTAGACACCGGGGAGCTGTTTTTT.

The rearrangement links TRBV4-1 to TRBJ1-1; D may be TRBD1 (5 bases). Germline CDR1 is MGHRA and CDR2 is YSYEKL. The ends were cut back, 1 base at V and 8 bases at J, with 11 bases in the middle. The CDR3 extends over 13 amino acids. CDR3 sequence: CASSQVEGTEAFF. Written as DNA, the CDR3 is TGCGCCAGCAGCCAAGTAGAAGGGACCGAAGCTTTCTTT.

The chain couples TRBV6-4 to TRBJ2-2; tentative D call: TRBD1 (6 bases). V was shortened by 2 bases and J by 3 bases, with 16 bases between the two germline ends. The germline gives CDR1 MRHNA, CDR2 SNTAGT. The CDR3 runs 17 residues. This chain's CDR3 is CASSDTYRTADTGELFF. DNA for the CDR3: TGTGCCAGCAGTGACACTTATAGGACAGCGGACACCGGGGAGCTGTTTTTT.

A note on this clone: Other DNA sequences within the sample encode an identical CDR3. The CDR3 region is CASSSAGVSGANVLTF. Here the CDR3 DNA reads TGTGCCAGCAGCTCTGCGGGGGTCTCTGGGGCCAACGTCCTGACTTTC. The chain couples TRBV5-6 to TRBJ2-6; 7 bases are shared with TRBD2. V gave up 3 bases and J gave up 0 bases; unmatched junction bases: 3. There are 16 residues in the CDR3. Germline lookup yields CDR1 SGHDT and CDR2 YYEEEE.

CDR3 amino acids: CASTGLVIDEQFF. The CDR3, as DNA: TGTGCCAGCACGGGACTAGTTATCGATGAGCAGTTCTTC. The chain uses TRBV6-1 and TRBJ2-1; the match to TRBD2 covers 8 bases. CDR1 and CDR2 from the germline V gene are MNHNS and SASEGT. The CDR3 has 13 amino acids. V lost 7 bases, J lost 8 bases, and 7 bases stayed unmatched.

This clone was seen more than once but under ten times. The chain couples TRBV9 to TRBJ2-5; D may match TRBD1 or TRBD2 (5 bases each). This CDR3 has 16 amino acids. Germline assignment: CDR1 SGDLS and CDR2 YYNGEE. V gave up 3 bases and J gave up 5 bases, with 20 bases separating them. The CDR3 nucleotides read TGTGCCAGCAGCGCAAATCGGGACGGAGGAATGGAGACCCAGTACTTC. As protein: CASSANRDGGMETQYF.

A word on this clone: This sample includes further DNA sequences coding for the same CDR3. The chain is built from TRBV27 and TRBJ1-5; D gene uncertain. CDR3 size: 13 residues. Germline values: CDR1 MNHEY, CDR2 SMNVEV (reference sequence). Trimming pared 1 base from V and 6 bases from J, leaving 7 bases between. As DNA, the CDR3 is TGTGCCAGCAGTTTATGGGGAGGTCAGCCCCAGCATTTT. This gives the protein CASSLWGGQPQHF.

The chain joins TRBV27 to TRBJ1-4, with D perhaps TRBD1 (6 bases). The CDR3 contains 15 residues. Germline V gives CDR1 MNHEY, CDR2 SMNVEV (reference sequence). Trimming took off 5 bases at V and 8 bases at J, with 18 bases between the two ends. This chain's CDR3 is CASSLQTGGEEKLFF. The CDR3 DNA follows: TGTGCCAGCAGTCTACAGACAGGAGGGGAAGAAAAACTGTTTTTT.